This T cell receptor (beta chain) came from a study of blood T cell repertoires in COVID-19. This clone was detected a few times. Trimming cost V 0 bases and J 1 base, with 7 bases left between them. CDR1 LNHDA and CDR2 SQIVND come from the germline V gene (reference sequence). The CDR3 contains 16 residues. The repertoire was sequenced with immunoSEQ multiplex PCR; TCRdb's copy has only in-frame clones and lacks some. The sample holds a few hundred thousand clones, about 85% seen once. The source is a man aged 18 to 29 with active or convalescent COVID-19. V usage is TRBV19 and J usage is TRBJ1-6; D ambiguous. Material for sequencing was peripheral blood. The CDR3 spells CASSIDRSSYNSPLHF. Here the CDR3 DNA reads TGTGCCAGTAGTATAGACAGGTCGTCCTATAATTCACCCCTCCACTTT. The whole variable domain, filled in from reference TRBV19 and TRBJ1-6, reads DGGITQSPKYLFRKEGQNVTLSCEQNLNHDAMYWYRQDPGQGLRLIYYSQIVNDFQKGDIAEGYSVSREKKESFPLTVTSAQKNPTAFYLCASSIDRSSYNSPLHFGNGTRLTVT.